The present entry profiles one T cell receptor beta chain with its context. No antigen is known for it. CDR3 length: 14 amino acids. Germline assignment: CDR1 SGDLS and CDR2 YYNGEE. Between the trimmed V and J ends, which lost 4 bases and 2 bases, there was a span of 13 bases. Sequencing was performed with immunoSEQ multiplex PCR; in TCRdb, only in-frame clones are kept and a portion is missing. This sample has 2 million to 2.5 million clones, with roughly 94% found just once. These data originate in a study of shared clonotypes between healthy human individuals. Study conclusions and caveats: Tissue TCR repertoires likely differ from these blood-only repertoires.

The genes are TRBV9 and TRBJ2-7, with a tentative D call TRBD1 (6 bases). Sequencing was carried out using naive CD4+ T cells sorted from blood. Indicated subset: CD45RA+ positively selected. The clonotype comes from a man between 18 and 29 years old in good health. Here the CDR3 DNA reads TGTGCCAGCAGCCGTCAGACAGGACCCTACGAGCAGTACTTC. It specifies CASSRQTGPYEQYF.